These 26 T cell receptor beta chains originate from one sample sequenced in a study of cytomegalovirus exposure and HLA in healthy donors (TCRdb year 2017). Libraries were built with the immunoSEQ multiplex PCR assay. A mixture of 60 forward primers for TCR Vbeta segments and 13 reverse primers for TCR Jbeta segments was used in the multiplex PCR. TCRdb retrieved this table from immuneACCESS and kept in-frame rearrangements only. Not all clones are present; in checked studies, unresolved V genes account for under half, and no reason is known for the remainder. The sample profile shows approximately 120,000 clones; about 80% of them were found once. 3.6% of the sample belongs to the ten largest clones. Source material: PBMCs. The origin of the receptors is a middle-aged woman in good health and CMV-seropositive.

The V gene is TRBV5-1, the J gene TRBJ2-2; D is unclear. Germline CDR1 is SGHRS and CDR2 is YFSETQ. With 6 bases removed from V and 7 bases from J, the gap between germline ends came to 13 bases. The CDR3 is 13 residues long. In DNA form, the CDR3 reads TGCGCCAGCAAGATCGCGTTAGACGGGGAGCTGTTTTTT. Amino acid sequence: CASKIALDGELFF.

The genes are TRBV6-5 and TRBJ2-5; D might be TRBD1 (5 bases). The germline gives CDR1 MNHEY, CDR2 SVGAGI. The CDR3 contains 13 residues. The V end was cut by 2 bases, the J end by 7 bases, with 11 bases between. CDR3 nucleotides: TGTGCCAGCAGTTACGACGTCCAGGGGACCCAGTACTTC. The encoded protein is CASSYDVQGTQYF.

V usage is TRBV9 and J usage is TRBJ2-1, with TRBD2 matching 12 bases. Per germline, CDR1 SGDLS and CDR2 YYNGEE. The CDR3 totals 15 residues. Trimming removed 0 bases from V and 12 bases from J; junction bases left unmatched: 7. The CDR3 nucleotides are TGTGCCAGCAGCGTAGCGGAGACTAGCGGGAGTAGGCAGTTCTTC. This gives the protein CASSVAETSGSRQFF.

V usage is TRBV29-1 and J usage is TRBJ1-2, with D maybe TRBD1 (5 bases). There are 11 residues in the CDR3. The germline V gene encodes CDR1 SQVTM and CDR2 ANQGSEA. Trimming left V 7 bases short and J 7 bases short, with 13 bases between. CDR3 residues: CSARKDSGYTF. CDR3 coding DNA: TGCAGCGCACGCAAAGACAGTGGCTACACCTTC.

This clone showed up just once. The CDR3 protein is CASSARVNIKGPYEQYF. The CDR3, as DNA: TGTGCCAGCAGCGCCAGGGTGAACATCAAGGGCCCCTACGAGCAGTACTTC. The rearrangement joins TRBV9 to TRBJ2-7; tentatively, D is TRBD1 (5 bases). The CDR3 extends over 17 amino acids. In germline, CDR1 is SGDLS, CDR2 YYNGEE. Trimming removed 3 bases from V and 2 bases from J, with 21 bases in between.

V is TRBV19 and J is TRBJ2-3; D ambiguous. V was pared by 3 bases and J by 4 bases, with 11 bases between. CDR3 length: 14 residues. The germline V gene has CDR1 LNHDA and CDR2 SQIVND (reference sequence). The CDR3 bases are TGTGCCAGTAGTATCGTGGCAGGCCCAGATACGCAGTATTTT. Translation gives CASSIVAGPDTQYF.

This chain connects TRBV6-5 to TRBJ2-3; 7 bases are a match to TRBD2. Germline-derived CDR1 and CDR2 are MNHEY and SVGAGI. The CDR3 spans 16 residues. V dropped 2 bases and J dropped 1; count of bases not matched to a gene: 6. CDR3 DNA sequence: TGTGCCAGCAGTTACAAAAGGCTAGCGGGCACAGATACGCAGTATTTT. It encodes CASSYKRLAGTDTQYF.

The chain combines TRBV4-2 with TRBJ2-7, with 10 bases lining up with TRBD1. The V gene end was trimmed by 4 bases and the J gene end by 3 bases; junction bases not matched to a gene: 6. Germline V gene lookup returns CDR1 LGHNA and CDR2 YNFKEQ. The CDR3 loop spans 15 amino acids. The DNA of the CDR3 is TGTGCCAGCAGCCTAACCGGGACAGGGGACTACGAGCAGTACTTC. Translation gives CASSLTGTGDYEQYF.

This clone was found a few times. The V call is TRBV6-6, the J call TRBJ2-1; the D is unclear. The CDR3 has 11 amino acids. The V end was cut by 0 bases, the J end by 10 bases, with 4 bases between. The germline V gene encodes CDR1 MNHNY and CDR2 SVGAGI (reference sequence). In DNA form, the CDR3 reads TGTGCCAGCAGTTACTCGCGAGAGCAGTTCTTC. Translating it yields CASSYSREQFF.

This chain connects TRBV4-3 to TRBJ2-5, with D unclear. This CDR3 region has 14 residues. Germline CDR1 and CDR2: LGHNA and YSLEER. Trimming shortened V by 1 base and J by 3 bases, and 9 bases separated the two germline ends. CDR3 residues: CASSQVLVEETQYF. CDR3 DNA: TGCGCCAGCAGCCAAGTCCTCGTCGAAGAGACCCAGTACTTC.

The gene calls are TRBV4-3 and TRBJ1-1; D possibly corresponds to TRBD1 (5 bases). CDR1 and CDR2 (germline): LGHNA, YSLEER. The CDR3 consists of 14 residues. V lost 3 bases, J lost 5 bases, and 13 bases lay in between. The CDR3 DNA reads as TGCGCCAGCAGCCAGACAAGGGGTAAAACTGAAGCTTTCTTT. Residues: CASSQTRGKTEAFF.

This clone was counted only a few times. The chain couples TRBV5-1 to TRBJ2-5, with TRBD2 identical over 10 bases. V was clipped by 0 bases and J by 0 bases; unmatched bases: 8. Germline V gene sequence: CDR1 SGHRS, CDR2 YFSETQ. The CDR3 totals 18 residues. The CDR3, as DNA: TGCGCCAGCAGCTTGGGTGGTAGCGGGAGGCCCGACCAAGAGACCCAGTACTTC. This translates into CASSLGGSGRPDQETQYF.

This chain uses TRBV19 with TRBJ2-2, with D perhaps matching TRBD1 (5 bases). Germline V gene data show CDR1 as LNHDA and CDR2 as SQIVND (reference sequence). The V and J ends lost 3 bases and 4 bases respectively, with 9 bases between them. The CDR3 extends over 14 amino acids. The CDR3 is CASSMQGSTGELFF. For the CDR3, the DNA is TGTGCCAGTAGTATGCAGGGCAGCACCGGGGAGCTGTTTTTT.

The V gene is TRBV30, the J gene TRBJ2-1; D gene unclear. Germline values: CDR1 GTSNPN, CDR2 SVGIG (reference sequence). V was trimmed by 2 bases and J by 1 base, leaving 18 bases between them. The CDR3 has 17 amino acids. CDR3 in DNA: TGTGCCTGGAGTCCAACCAGACTTTCACTTTCCTACAATGAGCAGTTCTTC. Amino acid sequence: CAWSPTRLSLSYNEQFF.

V gene TRBV5-1 combines with J gene TRBJ2-1; 10 bases are a match to TRBD1. Per germline, CDR1 SGHRS and CDR2 YFSETQ. After removal of 2 bases from V and 4 bases from J, the junction contained 15 bases not matched to a gene. The CDR3 loop spans 19 amino acids. The CDR3 spells CASSFDRGRLRYGYNEQFF. The CDR3 DNA follows: TGCGCCAGCAGCTTCGACAGGGGGCGATTAAGGTATGGGTACAATGAGCAGTTCTTC. Using reference TRBV5-1 and TRBJ2-1 for the parts outside the CDR3, the full variable domain is KAGVTQTPRYLIKTRGQQVTLSCSPISGHRSVSWYQQTPGQGLQFLFEYFSETQRNKGNFPGRFSGRQFSNSRSEMNVSTLELGDSALYLCASSFDRGRLRYGYNEQFFGPGTRLTVL.

The rearrangement links TRBV7-2 to TRBJ1-5; D possibly corresponds to TRBD1 (6 bases). The CDR3 extends over 15 amino acids. With 1 base removed from V and 3 bases from J, the gap between germline ends came to 10 bases. Germline V CDR1 and CDR2: SGHTA, FQGNSA. The CDR3 protein is CASSLGTAYNQPQHF. The CDR3 nucleotides are TGTGCCAGCAGCTTAGGGACAGCTTACAATCAGCCCCAGCATTTT.

The V call is TRBV2, the J call TRBJ2-7; D is ambiguous. The germline gives CDR1 SNHLY, CDR2 FYNNEI. The CDR3 runs to 14 residues. Deletions cut 3 bases from V and 0 bases from J, with 9 bases between. The CDR3 sequence is CASSEGWSSYEQYF. The CDR3 nucleotides are TGTGCCAGCAGTGAGGGTTGGAGCTCCTACGAGCAGTACTTC.

The sample holds a few counts of this clone. This chain joins TRBV28 and TRBJ2-1, with 9 bases aligning to TRBD2. This CDR3 region has 13 residues. V lost 8 bases to trimming and J lost 7 bases; unmatched junction nucleotides: 6. Germline V gene sequence: CDR1 MDHEN, CDR2 SYDVKM. Here the CDR3 reads CASCSGSSNEQFF. In DNA, the CDR3 is TGTGCCAGCTGTAGCGGGAGTTCAAATGAGCAGTTCTTC. Looking up the rest from reference TRBV28 and TRBJ2-1 gives the full variable domain: DVKVTQSSRYLVKRTGEKVFLECVQDMDHENMFWYRQDPGLGLRLIYFSYDVKMKEKGDIPEGYSVSREKKERFSLILESASTNQTSMYLCASCSGSSNEQFFGPGTRLTVL.

The rearrangement joins TRBV2 to TRBJ1-1; 7 bases map to TRBD1. Germline CDR1 SNHLY, CDR2 FYNNEI. J gave up 3 bases and V 7 bases, and 8 bases lay outside the gene matches. The CDR3 sequence is 14 residues long. The CDR3 coding sequence is TGTGCCAGCACAAGAGGACAGGTACACACTGAAGCTTTCTTT. Translation gives CASTRGQVHTEAFF. Full variable domain (missing parts from reference TRBV2 and TRBJ1-1): EPEVTQTPSHQVTQMGQEVILRCVPISNHLYFYWYRQILGQKVEFLVSFYNNEISEKSEIFDDQFSVERPDGSNFTLKIRSTKLEDSAMYFCASTRGQVHTEAFFGQGTRLTVV.

This chain uses TRBV28 with TRBJ1-5; 10 positions match TRBD1. The CDR3 has 15 amino acids. Germline V gene data show CDR1 as MDHEN and CDR2 as SYDVKM. J was trimmed by 5 bases and V by 6 bases; bases with no gene match: 7. CDR3 sequence (DNA): TGTGCCAGCAGGGACAGGGGGGTGAGGGATCAGCCCCAGCATTTT. Translated, it gives CASRDRGVRDQPQHF. The full variable domain, rest sourced from reference TRBV28 and TRBJ1-5, is DVKVTQSSRYLVKRTGEKVFLECVQDMDHENMFWYRQDPGLGLRLIYFSYDVKMKEKGDIPEGYSVSREKKERFSLILESASTNQTSMYLCASRDRGVRDQPQHFGDGTRLSIL.

V is TRBV4-3 and J is TRBJ1-2; D remains ambiguous. The CDR3 covers 13 residues. Germline assignment: CDR1 LGHNA and CDR2 YSLEER. The V end was cut by 2 bases, the J end by 6 bases, with 10 bases between. CDR3 in DNA: TGCGCCAGCAGCCAAAAGGCGGGGAATGGCTACACCTTC. This encodes CASSQKAGNGYTF.

The chain has TRBV7-8 and TRBJ2-1; TRBD2 agrees at 11 bases. V trimming: 3 bases; J trimming: 7 bases; junction bases outside the gene matches: 11. This CDR3 spans 17 amino acids. Germline CDR1 reads SGHVS; CDR2 reads FQNEAQ. CDR3 coding DNA: TGTGCCAGCAGCTTGGGGGGGCTAGCGGGAGGAGCAAATGAGCAGTTCTTC. This encodes CASSLGGLAGGANEQFF.

This chain links TRBV28 with TRBJ1-1; D call uncertain. The germline V gene has CDR1 MDHEN and CDR2 SYDVKM. The CDR3 consists of 12 residues. Trimming cost V 4 bases and J 7 bases, with 10 bases left between them. CDR3 loop: CASSWVQSEAFF. In DNA form, the CDR3 reads TGTGCCAGCAGTTGGGTACAGAGTGAAGCTTTCTTT.

The chain has TRBV5-5 and TRBJ2-5; unclear D gene. Trimming cost V 0 bases and J 0 bases, with 15 bases left between them. CDR1 is SGHKS, CDR2 YYEKEE, per germline (reference sequence). The CDR3 totals 17 residues. CDR3 residues: CASSLAPPYEYQETQYF. The CDR3 DNA reads as TGTGCCAGCAGCTTGGCCCCCCCTTACGAGTACCAAGAGACCCAGTACTTC.

CDR3 amino acids: CAWGGETQYF. In DNA form, the CDR3 reads TGTGCCTGGGGGGGGGAGACCCAGTACTTC. J is TRBJ2-5 and V is TRBV30; D is perhaps TRBD2 (6 bases). CDR1 GTSNPN and CDR2 SVGIG come from the germline V gene (reference sequence). V was cut by 5 bases and J by 5 bases, with 6 bases left in between. The CDR3 sequence is 10 residues long.

The chain uses TRBV7-6 and TRBJ2-4; TRBD2 agrees at 8 bases. J lost 8 bases, V lost 1 base, and 16 bases had no gene match. The CDR3 is 18 residues long. Per germline, CDR1 SGHVS and CDR2 FNYEAQ. Here the CDR3 DNA reads TGTGCCAGCAGCTTAGGGCCTGGCCGGGGGGCGGGAGGAGACATTCAGTACTTC. This sequence encodes CASSLGPGRGAGGDIQYF.